This TCR beta chain was sequenced for a study of cytomegalovirus exposure and HLA in healthy donors. The PCR used 60 Vbeta and 13 Jbeta primers. Per the authors' pipeline: A later analysis tallied 80 million or so unique TCR beta chains, 10 million to 12 million of them shared. Measured with immunoSEQ multiplex PCR; TCRdb has only the in-frame clones, and not every one. From that table come the V and J calls and clone size; the DNA was used to work out D and trimming. The sample gives approximately 150,000 clones, around two thirds of which show up once; under 11% is in the top ten. CDR3 size: 13 residues. Per germline, CDR1 SGHDT and CDR2 YYEEEE. The V end was cut by 2 bases, the J end by 2 bases, with 8 bases between.

The specimen was PBMCs. The sequence derives from a man younger than 40 in good health and CMV-seropositive. The chain recombines TRBV5-6 with TRBJ2-7, with D maybe TRBD1 (5 bases). CDR3 residues: CASSFSGTYEQYF. CDR3 sequence (DNA): TGTGCCAGCAGCTTTTCAGGGACCTACGAGCAGTACTTC.